This T cell receptor beta chain is from a study of T-cell memory formation after mild COVID-19. In the case of this clonotype: Antigen: not known.

General study results and limits: Later expanders leaned toward CD4+, whereas clones contracting from day 15 to 85 were balanced CD4/CD8. The pre-infection memory compartment contained some responding clones, suggesting cross-reactive memory joined. The SARS-CoV-2 specificity of second-wave clones reaching peak at day 37 remained unverified.

Trimming left V 4 bases short and J 9 bases short, with 11 bases between. Germline V gene data show CDR1 as SGHRS and CDR2 as YFSETQ. The CDR3 length is 12 residues. 5'RACE with constant-segment primers yielded barcoded, UMI-tagged TCR alpha and TCR beta cDNA libraries. TCRdb re-derived calls from the 5' RACE reads in MiXCR, one entry per CDR3 protein. In the table there are 450,000 or so distinct CDR3 sequences, more than 20% of which are singletons. The J gene is TRBJ2-1, the V gene TRBV5-1; D may correspond to TRBD1 or TRBD2 (5 bases each). Source material: PBMCs or a T cell subset sorted from them (not recorded which). This TCR was recovered from an adult woman who had mild COVID-19 (a few samples of this study predate the infection). Cell type and time point are not known. In DNA form, the CDR3 reads TGCGCCAGCAGCCTAGATGGGGGTGAGCAGTTCTTC. It is translated as CASSLDGGEQFF. The whole variable domain, remainder taken from reference TRBV5-1 and TRBJ2-1, is KAGVTQTPRYLIKTRGQQVTLSCSPISGHRSVSWYQQTPGQGLQFLFEYFSETQRNKGNFPGRFSGRQFSNSRSEMNVSTLELGDSALYLCASSLDGGEQFFGPGTRLTVL.